The present T cell receptor (beta chain) was sequenced within a study of T cells in Graves' hyperthyroidism and ophthalmopathy. CDR1 is SEHNR, CDR2 FQNEAQ, per germline (reference sequence). The CDR3 covers 12 residues. Trimming took off 4 bases at V and 6 bases at J, with 10 bases between the two ends. Amplification yielded TCR beta CDR3 regions, with RNA transcripts as the source. First-round RT-PCR with HTBI primers amplified the TCR CDR3 region. TCRdb reanalysed the multiplex PCR reads using MiXCR and keeps one entry per CDR3 protein. The sample holds 300,000 to 350,000 distinct CDR3 sequences, around 18% seen once. In this sample, this clonotype turned up many times.

The sequence came from a woman aged 40-49 years with Graves' ophthalmopathy. The sample comprised blood. The rearrangement links TRBV7-9 to TRBJ2-7; maybe TRBD2 (6 bases). CDR3 nucleotides: TGTGCCAGCAGCTCCTCGACTAGCGAGCAGTACTTC. This translates into CASSSSTSEQYF.